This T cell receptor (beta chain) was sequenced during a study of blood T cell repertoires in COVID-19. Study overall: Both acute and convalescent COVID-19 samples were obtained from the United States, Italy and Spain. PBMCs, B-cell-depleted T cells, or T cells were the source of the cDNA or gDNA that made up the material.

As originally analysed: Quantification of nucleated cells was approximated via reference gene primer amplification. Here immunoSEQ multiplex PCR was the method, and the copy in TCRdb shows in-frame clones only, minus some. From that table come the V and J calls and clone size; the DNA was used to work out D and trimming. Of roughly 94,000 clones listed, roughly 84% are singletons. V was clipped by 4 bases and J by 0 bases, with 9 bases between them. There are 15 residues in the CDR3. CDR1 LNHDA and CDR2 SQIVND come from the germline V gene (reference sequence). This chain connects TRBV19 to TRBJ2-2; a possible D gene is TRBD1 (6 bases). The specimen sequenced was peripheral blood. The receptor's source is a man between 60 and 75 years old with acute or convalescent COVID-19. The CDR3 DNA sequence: TGTGCCAGTAGTACCCGACAGGCGAACACCGGGGAGCTGTTTTTT. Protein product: CASSTRQANTGELFF. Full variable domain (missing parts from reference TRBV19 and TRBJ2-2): DGGITQSPKYLFRKEGQNVTLSCEQNLNHDAMYWYRQDPGQGLRLIYYSQIVNDFQKGDIAEGYSVSREKKESFPLTVTSAQKNPTAFYLCASSTRQANTGELFFGEGSRLTVL.